The next 25 T cell receptor beta chains were all read from a single sample in a study of blood T cell repertoires in COVID-19. TCRdb's table, derived via immunoSEQ multiplex PCR, lists solely in-frame clones and lacks some. The top ten hold 2% to 3% of the sample, which has under 250,000 clones, approximately 90% seen once. The sequencing input was peripheral blood. All receptors derive from a man aged 25-40 years with COVID-19, enrolled during active disease.

V and J are TRBV7-2 and TRBJ1-5, with D possibly being TRBD1 (5 bases). Germline V gene sequence: CDR1 SGHTA, CDR2 FQGNSA. The germline V and J ends were trimmed by 5 bases and 4 bases, with 18 bases remaining between them. This CDR3 region has 16 residues. The CDR3 region is CASSRRRDLGNQPQHF. In DNA form, the CDR3 reads TGTGCCAGCAGCCGCCGGAGGGACTTAGGGAATCAGCCCCAGCATTTT.

The rearrangement uses TRBV4-3 and TRBJ1-1, with 12 bases that match TRBD1. The CDR3 has 16 amino acids. From germline, CDR1 is LGHNA and CDR2 YSLEER. With V trimmed by 2 bases and J by 7 bases, 8 bases remained unmatched. The CDR3 loop reads CASSQSLGTGGFEAFF. The CDR3 DNA reads TGCGCCAGCAGCCAATCTCTCGGGACAGGGGGCTTTGAAGCTTTCTTT.

The chain has TRBV6-2 or TRBV6-3 and TRBJ1-1; maybe TRBD1 (5 bases). The CDR3 has 16 residues. V was clipped by 6 bases and J by 3 bases, with 20 bases between them. CDR1 MNHEY and CDR2 SVGEGT come from the germline V gene. CDR3 bases: TGTGCCAGCAGCTCTTCACCGGGGGGGGTCTACACTGAAGCTTTCTTT. Residues: CASSSSPGGVYTEAFF.

The chain links TRBV29-1 to TRBJ2-7, with TRBD2 identical over 10 bases. The V gene's germline CDR1 is SQVTM and CDR2 ANQGSEA. The length of the CDR3 is 15 residues. V gave up 2 bases and J gave up 3 bases; unmatched junction bases: 7. For the CDR3, the DNA is TGCAGCGTTGAATATCTACTAGCGGGGATCTACGAGCAGTACTTC. Protein product: CSVEYLLAGIYEQYF.

The genes are TRBV5-1 and TRBJ2-1, with unresolved D. This CDR3 is 13 amino acids long. V lost 0 bases, J lost 9 bases, and 10 bases lay in between. The germline gives CDR1 SGHRS, CDR2 YFSETQ. CDR3 residues: CASSLADSGEQFF. In nucleotides, the CDR3 is TGCGCCAGCAGCTTGGCCGATTCGGGTGAGCAGTTCTTC.

This chain links TRBV23-1 with TRBJ1-5, with 7 bases matching TRBD1. TRBV23-1 is an ORF; its function is uncertain. The CDR3 runs to 15 residues. Unmatched junction bases numbered 8, after V lost 6 bases and J lost 3 bases. Here the CDR3 DNA reads TGCGCCAGCAGCGGCGGAGACAGGGTCAATCAGCCCCAGCATTTT. Translating gives CASSGGDRVNQPQHF.

The rearrangement joins TRBV3-1 (or the pseudogene TRBV3-2) to TRBJ1-5, with D possibly matching TRBD1 (5 bases). Germline V lookup: CDR1 LGHDT, CDR2 YNNKEL (reference sequence). The CDR3 is made up of 15 amino acids. The germline V and J ends were trimmed by 2 bases and 7 bases, with 15 bases remaining between them. CDR3 nucleotide sequence: TGTGCCAGCAGCCAACATTGGGGGGAAAGGCAGCCCCAGCATTTT. It specifies CASSQHWGERQPQHF.

The chain carries TRBV7-3 and TRBJ2-2; D not resolved. The germline CDR1 and CDR2 sequences are SGHTA and FQGTGA. Trimming pared 5 bases from V and 1 base from J, leaving 8 bases between. CDR3 length: 14 amino acids. The chain's CDR3 is CASSLYGNTGELFF. The DNA of the CDR3 is TGTGCCAGCAGCCTCTACGGGAACACCGGGGAGCTGTTTTTT.

This clone has a single count. The rearrangement joins TRBV4-3 to TRBJ1-4; no clear D. Trimming shortened V by 1 base and J by 8 bases, and 17 bases separated the two germline ends. Germline CDR1 and CDR2: LGHNA and YSLEER. CDR3 size: 16 residues. The CDR3 DNA reads TGCGCCAGCAGCCAAGGAGGCGGGAGGGCTCGGGAAAAACTGTTTTTT. Protein product: CASSQGGGRAREKLFF.

The chain employs TRBV4-1 and TRBJ1-2; 8 positions match TRBD1. The germline gives CDR1 MGHRA, CDR2 YSYEKL. Germline trimming cut 3 bases from V and 4 bases from J; bases unmatched to any gene: 19. The CDR3 totals 19 residues. The CDR3 loop is CASSHLKSGTGVDVYGYTF. The DNA for the CDR3 is TGCGCCAGCAGCCACCTCAAGTCCGGGACAGGAGTCGATGTCTATGGCTACACCTTC.

This clone was detected once. The chain combines TRBV6-6 with TRBJ2-7; 8 bases agree with TRBD1. CDR1 and CDR2 from the germline V gene are MNHNY and SVGAGI (reference sequence). The CDR3 loop spans 15 amino acids. J was trimmed by 0 bases and V by 8 bases; bases with no gene match: 9. The CDR3 protein is CASLGPDRASYEQYF. As DNA, the CDR3 is TGTGCCAGCCTCGGGCCGGACAGGGCCTCCTACGAGCAGTACTTC.

CDR3 sequence reads: CASSYGQGADEQYF. DNA of the CDR3: TGTGCCAGCAGTTACGGGCAGGGGGCGGACGAGCAGTACTTC. The genes are TRBV6-5 and TRBJ2-7, with 8 nucleotides matching TRBD1. CDR1 and CDR2 from the germline V gene are MNHEY and SVGAGI. V shed 2 bases, J shed 5 bases, and the junction held 5 bases outside the gene matches. The length of the CDR3 is 14 residues.

V is TRBV5-1 and J is TRBJ1-1; D may be TRBD1 (6 bases). This CDR3 comprises 14 residues. The germline gives CDR1 SGHRS, CDR2 YFSETQ. V was pared by 4 bases and J by 2 bases, with 12 bases between. The CDR3 here is CASSTTGGNTEAFF. In DNA, the CDR3 is TGCGCCAGCAGCACGACAGGCGGTAACACTGAAGCTTTCTTT.

V usage is TRBV19 and J usage is TRBJ1-2; D gene uncertain. Germline V gene lookup returns CDR1 LNHDA and CDR2 SQIVND (reference sequence). Trimming took off 3 bases at V and 0 bases at J, with 11 bases between the two ends. The CDR3 loop spans 15 amino acids. The CDR3 DNA is TGTGCCAGTAGTATTCTCGATAGAACTAACTATGGCTACACCTTC. It specifies CASSILDRTNYGYTF. The full variable domain, in which reference TRBV19 and TRBJ1-2 provide the parts outside the CDR3, is DGGITQSPKYLFRKEGQNVTLSCEQNLNHDAMYWYRQDPGQGLRLIYYSQIVNDFQKGDIAEGYSVSREKKESFPLTVTSAQKNPTAFYLCASSILDRTNYGYTFGSGTRLTVV.

The chain combines TRBV6-2 or TRBV6-3 with TRBJ1-2; D is uncertain. Germline V gene sequence: CDR1 MNHEY, CDR2 SVGEGT. The CDR3 is 14 residues long. Trimming removed 6 bases at V and 4 bases at J, with 15 bases between. The CDR3 loop reads CASSDGPTSYGYTF. The CDR3 nucleotides are TGTGCCAGCAGCGACGGACCTACTAGCTATGGCTACACCTTC.

The chain combines TRBV19 with TRBJ2-3, with 8 bases identical to TRBD1. The CDR3 contains 15 residues. Germline values: CDR1 LNHDA, CDR2 SQIVND (reference sequence). J lost 2 bases, V lost 5 bases, and 6 bases had no gene match. The CDR3 protein is CASSDRQGYTDTQYF. The CDR3 DNA reads TGTGCCAGTAGTGACAGACAGGGGTACACAGATACGCAGTATTTT.

The chain couples TRBV5-1 to TRBJ1-2; the match to TRBD1 covers 7 bases. CDR1 SGHRS and CDR2 YFSETQ come from the germline V gene. Trimming at V came to 4 bases and at J to 5 bases, leaving 11 bases not matched to a gene. The CDR3 contains 15 residues. The CDR3 sequence: CASSTGQASPYGYTF. The CDR3 DNA is TGCGCCAGCAGCACCGGACAGGCGTCACCTTATGGCTACACCTTC.

The V gene is TRBV19, the J gene TRBJ1-1; D is undetermined. The CDR3 covers 12 residues. Trimming removed 7 bases at V and 6 bases at J, with 12 bases between. Germline lookup yields CDR1 LNHDA and CDR2 SQIVND (reference sequence). This CDR3 is CASTAPGPEAFF. As DNA, the CDR3 is TGTGCCAGTACCGCTCCGGGTCCTGAAGCTTTCTTT.

The chain combines TRBV11-2 with TRBJ2-7; 9 bases are a match to TRBD2. CDR3 length: 15 amino acids. The junction had 7 bases not matched to a gene; V was cut back by 4 bases and J by 3 bases. Germline values: CDR1 SGHAT, CDR2 FQNNGV. CDR3 sequence reads: CASSSLGAGGYEQYF. Here the CDR3 DNA reads TGTGCCAGCAGCTCCTTAGGAGCGGGGGGCTACGAGCAGTACTTC.

CDR3 residues: CASSSGQGEGYTF. The DNA of the CDR3 is TGTGCCAGCAGCTCTGGACAGGGTGAAGGCTACACCTTC. This chain uses TRBV11-3 with TRBJ1-2, with TRBD1 identical over 8 bases. V lost 4 bases and J lost 8; bases outside the gene matches: 6. The CDR3 spans 13 residues. CDR1 is SGHNT, CDR2 YENEEA, per germline.

This sequence joins TRBV4-3 and TRBJ2-3; no clear D gene. The CDR3 sequence is 13 residues long. Trimming cost V 0 bases and J 6 bases, with 7 bases left between them. The germline gives CDR1 LGHNA, CDR2 YSLEER. CDR3 region: CASSQDRLDTQYF. The CDR3 nucleotides read TGCGCCAGCAGCCAAGATCGGTTGGATACGCAGTATTTT.

CDR3 amino acids: CASSYLPGQGDEKLFF. The CDR3 DNA is TGTGCCAGCAGCTATCTACCGGGACAGGGGGATGAAAAACTGTTTTTT. V is TRBV5-4 and J is TRBJ1-4, with TRBD1 identical over 11 bases. The CDR3 extends over 16 amino acids. V lost 3 bases to trimming and J lost 6 bases; unmatched junction nucleotides: 7. Germline values: CDR1 SGHNT, CDR2 YYREEE (reference sequence). The full variable domain, completed using reference TRBV5-4 and TRBJ1-4, is ETGVTQSPTHLIKTRGQQVTLRCSSQSGHNTVSWYQQALGQGPQFIFQYYREEENGRGNFPPRFSGLQFPNYSSELNVNALELDDSALYLCASSYLPGQGDEKLFFGSGTQLSVL.

V and J are TRBV7-9 and TRBJ2-1; 11 nucleotides line up with TRBD2. With 3 bases clipped from V and 3 bases from J, the junction kept 4 bases outside the gene matches. Germline values: CDR1 SEHNR, CDR2 FQNEAQ (reference sequence). This CDR3 has 16 amino acids. The CDR3: CASSFSGLAVYNEQFF. The CDR3, as DNA: TGTGCCAGCAGCTTTTCGGGACTAGCGGTCTACAATGAGCAGTTCTTC.

The chain is built from TRBV5-1 and TRBJ2-7; D might be TRBD1 (6 bases). Trimming pared 4 bases from V and 6 bases from J, leaving 11 bases between. Germline V lookup: CDR1 SGHRS, CDR2 YFSETQ. This CDR3 comprises 12 residues. The CDR3 sequence is CASSLNRVEQYF. Written as DNA, the CDR3 is TGCGCCAGCAGCCTGAACAGGGTCGAGCAGTACTTC. Full variable domain (rest looked up from reference TRBV5-1 and TRBJ2-7): KAGVTQTPRYLIKTRGQQVTLSCSPISGHRSVSWYQQTPGQGLQFLFEYFSETQRNKGNFPGRFSGRQFSNSRSEMNVSTLELGDSALYLCASSLNRVEQYFGPGTRLTVT.

The chain has TRBV10-1 and TRBJ1-5, with 9 bases fitting TRBD1. The length of the CDR3 is 16 residues. The germline V gene has CDR1 WNHNN and CDR2 SYGVQD (reference sequence). The V segment lost 6 bases and the J segment 2 bases; nucleotides outside the gene matches: 8. The CDR3, as DNA: TGCGCCAGCAGCGGGACAGGGAGGATCGGCAATCAGCCCCAGCATTTT. It is translated as CASSGTGRIGNQPQHF.